This T cell receptor (beta chain) was recovered during a study of CD8 T cells in ankylosing spondylitis. Via MiXCR, TCRdb re-called the 5' RACE reads, giving one row per CDR3 protein. The sample carries some 300,000 distinct CDR3 sequences, about 20% recorded once. Study-level results: In ankylosing spondylitis patients, matched synovial fluid reportedly showed significant enrichment of disease-linked clones.

Ten or more counts support this clonotype. The antigen remains unidentified. The sequence was obtained from a female donor with ankylosing spondylitis or in good health (not recorded which). Sequencing input: blood, either unsorted or a sorted T cell fraction (not recorded which).

The CDR3 DNA reads as TGCAGTGCTAGGGGGACGGGGGGGTTTGAGCAGTTCTTC. Protein product: CSARGTGGFEQFF. This chain links TRBV20-1 with TRBJ2-1, with TRBD2 matching over 8 bases. Trimming removed 3 bases from V and 9 bases from J; junction bases left unmatched: 7. CDR1 is DFQATT, CDR2 SNEGSKA, per germline (reference sequence). The CDR3 runs 13 residues.